The 20 T cell receptor beta chains below were found in one sample sequenced in a study of T-cell memory formation after mild COVID-19. TCRdb re-derived calls from the 5' RACE reads in MiXCR, one entry per CDR3 protein. The sample yields around 320,000 distinct CDR3 sequences, around 28% seen once. The sample was PBMCs or a T cell subset sorted from them (not recorded which). Receptors originate from an adult woman who had mild COVID-19 (a few samples of this study predate the infection). Cell type and time point are not known.

The V call is TRBV30, the J call TRBJ2-5, with TRBD1 matching 8 bases. The V and J ends lost 3 bases and 5 bases, in that order; junction bases with no gene match: 5. Germline CDR1 reads GTSNPN; CDR2 reads SVGIG (reference sequence). The CDR3 contains 13 residues. This CDR3 is CAWRMTGVETQYF. The DNA for the CDR3 is TGTGCCTGGAGAATGACAGGGGTGGAGACCCAGTACTTC.

This chain uses TRBV4-1 with TRBJ2-7, with 8 bases aligning to TRBD1. V gave up 1 base and J gave up 3 bases; unmatched junction bases: 8. The germline V gene encodes CDR1 MGHRA and CDR2 YSYEKL. This CDR3 region has 16 residues. CDR3 in amino acids: CASSQASQGAFYEQYF. The CDR3 DNA sequence: TGCGCCAGCAGCCAAGCGTCGCAGGGGGCATTCTACGAGCAGTACTTC.

The chain couples TRBV6-2 or TRBV6-3 to TRBJ2-5; no reliable D call. The germline V and J ends were trimmed by 5 bases and 9 bases, with 10 bases remaining between them. Germline CDR1 MNHEY, CDR2 SVGEGT. This CDR3 has 11 amino acids. CDR3 DNA: TGTGCCAGCAGTGGGGTTCGGGCCCAGTACTTC. Protein product: CASSGVRAQYF.

The sample holds one count of this clonotype. The J gene is TRBJ2-7, the V gene TRBV5-1; D is perhaps TRBD1 (5 bases). From germline, CDR1 is SGHRS and CDR2 YFSETQ. The CDR3 is 14 amino acids. Trimming pared 5 bases from V and 2 bases from J, leaving 14 bases between. CDR3 protein: CASRLQGNTYEQYF. CDR3 bases: TGCGCCAGCAGGCTCCAGGGTAATACCTACGAGCAGTACTTC.

This clonotype was detected only a few times. The chain joins TRBV9 to TRBJ2-1; D might be TRBD1 (6 bases). Trimming left V 3 bases short and J 4 bases short, with 11 bases between. The CDR3 runs to 14 residues. From germline, CDR1 is SGDLS and CDR2 YYNGEE. The chain's CDR3 is CASSAGQPYNEQFF. Written as DNA, the CDR3 is TGTGCCAGCAGCGCAGGACAGCCTTACAATGAGCAGTTCTTC.

Points on this clonotype: Relative to the germline gene, one junction end is altered; a read error may explain this. The CDR3 region has the DNA TGTGCTAGCAGCCTCACTGACCTCGGACTAGCGGGAGGTGGTGAGCAGTTCTTC. Translation: CASSLTDLGLAGGGEQFF. V and J are TRBV7-7 and TRBJ2-1, with 14 bases that match TRBD2. The CDR3 loop spans 18 amino acids. The germline V gene encodes CDR1 SSHAT and CDR2 FNYEAQ (reference sequence).

The V gene is TRBV20-1, the J gene TRBJ2-2; 10 nucleotides match TRBD1. The junction had 1 base not matched to a gene; V was cut back by 0 bases and J by 3 bases. This CDR3 spans 15 amino acids. CDR1 and CDR2 (germline): DFQATT, SNEGSKA (reference sequence). CDR3 sequence (DNA): TGCAGTGCTAGAGATGGGACAGGGGACACCGGGGAGCTGTTTTTT. Its translation: CSARDGTGDTGELFF.

V is TRBV11-3 and J is TRBJ2-1; 11 bases are a match to TRBD2. This CDR3 has 17 residues. V trimming: 3 bases; J trimming: 8 bases; junction bases outside the gene matches: 12. The germline V gene encodes CDR1 SGHNT and CDR2 YENEEA. In nucleotides, the CDR3 is TGTGCCAGCAGCTTTGGGCTAGCGGGAGGCGGTTGGCATGAGCAGTTCTTC. This sequence encodes CASSFGLAGGGWHEQFF.

The J gene is TRBJ2-7, the V gene TRBV7-6, with D perhaps assigned TRBD1 or TRBD2 (7 bases each). Per germline, CDR1 SGHVS and CDR2 FNYEAQ. This CDR3 is 13 amino acids long. V was clipped by 5 bases and J by 6 bases, with 14 bases between them. CDR3 sequence reads: CASSHGEGAEQYF. In nucleotides, the CDR3 is TGTGCCAGCAGCCATGGGGAGGGGGCCGAGCAGTACTTC.

This chain links TRBV7-3 with TRBJ2-1, with 7 bases identical to TRBD2. The germline CDR1 and CDR2 sequences are SGHTA and FQGTGA. The CDR3 consists of 15 residues. The junction had 7 bases not matched to a gene; V was cut back by 2 bases and J by 6 bases. CDR3 residues: CASSLGRGTLNEQFF. DNA of the CDR3: TGTGCCAGCAGCTTAGGGCGGGGGACCCTCAATGAGCAGTTCTTC.

There are a few counts of this clonotype. The rearrangement uses TRBV5-1 and TRBJ2-7; the match to TRBD1 covers 7 bases. The CDR3 runs 13 residues. Unmatched junction bases numbered 7, after V lost 4 bases and J lost 6 bases. Looked up from germline, CDR1 is SGHRS and CDR2 is YFSETQ. Here the CDR3 DNA reads TGCGCCAGCAGCCGGGACAGTGGTCTCGAGCAGTACTTC. Its protein is CASSRDSGLEQYF.

The gene calls are TRBV7-6 and TRBJ1-1, with TRBD1 matching 8 bases. This CDR3 is 16 amino acids long. Per the germline V gene, CDR1 is SGHVS and CDR2 is FNYEAQ. After removal of 4 bases from V and 7 bases from J, the junction contained 14 bases not matched to a gene. The CDR3, as DNA: TGTGCCAGCAGCTCGATTTCAGGGGGCCCATTGGATGAAGCTTTCTTT. Translating gives CASSSISGGPLDEAFF.

The J gene is TRBJ2-1, the V gene TRBV24-1, with D possibly being TRBD1 (5 bases). CDR3 length: 19 amino acids. The V end was cut by 1 base, the J end by 8 bases, with 26 bases between. CDR1 is KGHDR, CDR2 SFDVKD, per germline. The CDR3 nucleotides read TGTGCCACCAGTGATTTCGGCTCGAATGGCAGGGCGGTGGGTGATGAGCAGTTCTTC. Translated, it gives CATSDFGSNGRAVGDEQFF.

The chain carries TRBV2 and TRBJ1-1, with 9 bases matching TRBD1. Germline trimming cut 8 bases from V and 1 base from J; bases unmatched to any gene: 5. The CDR3 runs 14 residues. The V gene's germline CDR1 is SNHLY and CDR2 FYNNEI. The CDR3 protein is CASHEGQGNTEAFF. As DNA, the CDR3 is TGTGCCAGCCACGAGGGACAGGGGAACACTGAAGCTTTCTTT.

This clonotype has a handful of counts. V is TRBV12-3 or TRBV12-4 and J is TRBJ1-1; 8 bases are a match to TRBD1. The ends lost 6 bases at V and 4 bases at J; junction bases unmatched: 10. This CDR3 has 15 amino acids. DNA of the CDR3: TGTGCCAGCAGGAAGCAGGGGGCCTGGGTCACTGAAGCTTTCTTT. It yields the protein CASRKQGAWVTEAFF.

Only a few counts were recorded for this clonotype. The rearrangement links TRBV6-5 to TRBJ2-7, with D possibly being TRBD1 or TRBD2 (6 bases each). Germline CDR1 reads MNHEY; CDR2 reads SVGAGI. V lost 3 bases and J lost 5, with 14 bases in between. The CDR3 loop spans 14 amino acids. The CDR3 reads CASSYTGASDEQYF. The DNA of the CDR3 is TGTGCCAGCAGTTATACGGGGGCCTCGGACGAGCAGTACTTC.

The table lists this clonotype with a few counts. The CDR3 region has the DNA TGCGCCAGCAGCCTGGACAGTTTCTCTGGGGCCAACGTCCTGACTTTC. This gives the protein CASSLDSFSGANVLTF. V usage is TRBV4-3 and J usage is TRBJ2-6, with D tentatively TRBD1 (6 bases). The length of the CDR3 is 16 residues. Germline V gene lookup returns CDR1 LGHNA and CDR2 YSLEER. V was pared by 4 bases and J by 0 bases, with 10 bases between.

The chain recombines TRBV7-6 with TRBJ1-1; D unresolved. The length of the CDR3 is 14 residues. Trimming took 2 bases from V and 1 from J, leaving 8 bases between them. CDR1 and CDR2 from the germline V gene are SGHVS and FNYEAQ. CDR3 region: CASSLSEGNTEAFF. In nucleotides, the CDR3 is TGTGCCAGCAGCTTATCAGAGGGGAACACTGAAGCTTTCTTT. The full variable domain, with the rest looked up from reference TRBV7-6 and TRBJ1-1, is GAGVSQSPRYKVTKRGQDVALRCDPISGHVSLYWYRQALGQGPEFLTYFNYEAQQDKSGLPNDRFSAERPEGSISTLTIQRTEQRDSAMYRCASSLSEGNTEAFFGQGTRLTVV.

This clonotype has just a few counts. The rearrangement uses TRBV10-3 and TRBJ1-5; D gene unclear. Trimming shortened V by 7 bases and J by 3 bases, and 13 bases separated the two germline ends. The CDR3 is made up of 14 amino acids. Germline loops: CDR1 ENHRY, CDR2 SYGVKD. CDR3 loop: CAINPGDHNQPQHF. CDR3 bases: TGTGCCATCAATCCGGGCGACCACAATCAGCCCCAGCATTTT.

Note on this clonotype: Sequence at one end of the junction differs from germline and may be a read error. The chain has TRBV14 and TRBJ2-3; TRBD2 is a possible D gene (6 bases). Germline assignment: CDR1 SGHDN and CDR2 FVKESK. The CDR3 runs to 15 residues. CDR3 loop: CASSEDGGSTDTQYF. The DNA for the CDR3 is TGTGCCAGCAGCGAAGACGGGGGAAGCACAGATACGCAGTATTTT.